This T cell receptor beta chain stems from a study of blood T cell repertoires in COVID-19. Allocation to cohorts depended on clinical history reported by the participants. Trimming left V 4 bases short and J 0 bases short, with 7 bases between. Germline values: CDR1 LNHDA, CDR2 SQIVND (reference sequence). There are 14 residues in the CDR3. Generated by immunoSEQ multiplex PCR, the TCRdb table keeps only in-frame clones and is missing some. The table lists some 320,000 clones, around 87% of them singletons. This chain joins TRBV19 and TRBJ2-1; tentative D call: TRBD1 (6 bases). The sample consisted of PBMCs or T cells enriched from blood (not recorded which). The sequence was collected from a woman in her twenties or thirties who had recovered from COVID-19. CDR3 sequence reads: CASSRTVSYNEQFF. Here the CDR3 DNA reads TGTGCCAGTAGTAGGACAGTCTCCTACAATGAGCAGTTCTTC.